The text below deals with one T cell receptor (beta chain). The data belong to a study of blood T cell repertoires in COVID-19. Study details: COVID-19 samples from acute and convalescent phases originated in the United States, Italy and Spain. PBMCs, B-cell-depleted T cells, or T cells provided the cDNA or gDNA that made up the material.

In the authors' workflow: Reference gene primer amplification yielded estimated nucleated cell counts. The assay was immunoSEQ multiplex PCR, and TCRdb's table has in-frame clones only and misses some. D and trimming were read from the DNA, whereas the V and J calls and clone size are those reported in that table. The data hold some 200,000 clones, with around nine tenths observed a single time. Germline assignment: CDR1 LGHDT and CDR2 YNNKEL (reference sequence). This CDR3 region has 13 residues. V lost 8 bases and J lost 4; bases outside the gene matches: 5. Sequencing was carried out using peripheral blood. The receptor's source is a woman under 30 who had recovered from COVID-19. The V call is TRBV3-1 (or the pseudogene TRBV3-2), the J call TRBJ2-5; 9 bases align to TRBD1. CDR3 sequence reads: CASVTGGGETQYF. In nucleotides, the CDR3 is TGTGCCAGCGTAACAGGGGGCGGAGAGACCCAGTACTTC.